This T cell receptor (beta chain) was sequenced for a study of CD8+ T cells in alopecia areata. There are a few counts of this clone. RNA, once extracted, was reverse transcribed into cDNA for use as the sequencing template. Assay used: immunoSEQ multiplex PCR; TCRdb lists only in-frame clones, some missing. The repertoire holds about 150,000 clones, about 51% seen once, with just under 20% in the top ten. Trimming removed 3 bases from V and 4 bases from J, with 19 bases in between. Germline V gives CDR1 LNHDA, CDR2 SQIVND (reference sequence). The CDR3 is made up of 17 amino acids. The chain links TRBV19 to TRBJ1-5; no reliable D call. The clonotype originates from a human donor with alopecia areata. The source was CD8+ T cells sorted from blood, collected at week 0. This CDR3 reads CASSMGGNPFTNQPQHF. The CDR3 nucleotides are TGTGCCAGTAGTATGGGAGGGAATCCCTTTACAAATCAGCCCCAGCATTTT.